This T cell receptor (beta chain) was captured in a study of chemoradiotherapy in HPV16-positive cancers. Points from the study as a whole: Functional assays defining HPV-specific T cells used only a couple of HPV16-positive patients. Better recurrence-free survival went with HPV-responsive T-cell expansion in HPV16-positive patients.

Points on this clone: No antigen is known for it.

There are 14 residues in the CDR3. The V end lost 3 bases, the J end lost 2 bases, and 8 bases lay between the germline ends. Looked up from germline, CDR1 is MNHEY and CDR2 is SMNVEV (reference sequence). Some clones are missing from TCRdb's copy, which holds only in-frame ones; the method was immunoSEQ multiplex PCR. The sample gives about 7,900 clones, roughly 89% of which show up once; approximately 3.4% is in the top ten. The rearrangement links TRBV27 to TRBJ1-5; D remains ambiguous. The sequencing used blood, collected from a patient who underwent chemoradiotherapy. This TCR was recovered from a human donor with HPV-associated anogenital cancer. The CDR3 sequence is CASSFGSGNQPQHF. In nucleotides, the CDR3 is TGTGCCAGCAGTTTTGGCAGCGGCAATCAGCCCCAGCATTTT.